This entry lists 22 T cell receptor beta chains sequenced from one sample in a study of CD8+ T cells in alopecia areata. The treatment: oral pan-JAK inhibitor, 5-10 mg twice daily. As the sequencing template, cDNA was produced by extracting RNA and reverse transcribing it. Clones were sequenced by immunoSEQ multiplex PCR, and TCRdb holds only the in-frame ones, with some missing. The sample consists of a few hundred thousand clones, around two fifths of them appearing once. The sample was CD4+ T cells sorted from blood, taken at approximately week 30, from a patient treated with tofacitinib. These TCRs come from a human donor with alopecia areata.

CDR3: CATSRDKGLNSYEQYF. CDR3 in DNA: TGTGCCACCAGCAGAGATAAAGGATTGAATTCCTACGAGCAGTACTTC. The chain employs TRBV15 and TRBJ2-7; D is uncertain. V gave up 0 bases and J gave up 1 base, with 13 bases separating them. Germline CDR1 and CDR2: LNHNV and YYDKDF (reference sequence). The CDR3 spans 16 residues.

The sample holds a few counts of this clone. Other DNA sequences in this sample translate to the same CDR3. The genes are TRBV7-2 and TRBJ1-5; TRBD1 matches at 7 bases. This CDR3 contains 14 residues. J gave up 4 bases and V 4 bases, and 4 bases lay outside the gene matches. Per germline, CDR1 SGHTA and CDR2 FQGNSA. DNA of the CDR3: TGTGCCAGCAGCTCCCAGGGGGGGAATCAGCCCCAGCATTTT. This translates into CASSSQGGNQPQHF.

The chain joins TRBV5-4 to TRBJ1-4; possibly TRBD1 for D (5 bases). V lost 0 bases to trimming and J lost 7 bases, with 13 bases between them. The CDR3 runs 15 residues. Germline V lookup: CDR1 SGHNT, CDR2 YYREEE (reference sequence). CDR3 sequence: CASSLAGAEGEKLFF. In nucleotides, the CDR3 is TGTGCCAGCAGCTTGGCCGGGGCCGAGGGTGAAAAACTGTTTTTT.

This clone was observed at least ten times. V usage is TRBV6-4 and J usage is TRBJ2-1; maybe TRBD1 (5 bases). The CDR3 totals 16 residues. In germline, CDR1 is MRHNA, CDR2 SNTAGT. V lost 4 bases and J lost 5, with 18 bases in between. The CDR3 here is CASSATESMGHNEQFF. CDR3 sequence (DNA): TGTGCCAGCAGTGCCACTGAAAGCATGGGGCACAATGAGCAGTTCTTC.

This clone was recorded at least ten times. V is TRBV5-1 and J is TRBJ2-1; D may be TRBD1 (5 bases). This CDR3 contains 14 residues. Germline loops: CDR1 SGHRS, CDR2 YFSETQ. Trimming stripped 4 bases from V and 5 bases from J, with 13 bases between. The CDR3 sequence: CASSPDSLNNEQFF. CDR3 in DNA: TGCGCCAGCAGCCCCGACAGCTTAAACAATGAGCAGTTCTTC.

The V gene is TRBV7-2, the J gene TRBJ2-3, with 7 positions matching TRBD2. The J segment lost 2 bases and the V segment lost 6 bases, leaving 8 bases of the junction unmatched. The CDR3 runs 15 residues. Germline V gives CDR1 SGHTA, CDR2 FQGNSA. CDR3 coding DNA: TGTGCCAGCAGGAAGGGAGGGCCAACCACAGATACGCAGTATTTT. It is translated as CASRKGGPTTDTQYF.

This chain uses TRBV30 with TRBJ2-7, with 9 bases matching TRBD1. The ends lost 0 bases at V and 5 bases at J; junction bases unmatched: 5. Germline CDR1 reads GTSNPN; CDR2 reads SVGIG (reference sequence). This CDR3 is built from 14 residues. CDR3 sequence: CAWSVGTGPHEQYF. In DNA form, the CDR3 reads TGTGCCTGGAGTGTTGGGACAGGGCCCCACGAGCAGTACTTC.

With regard to this clone: One end of the junction fails to match germline, which may point to a read error. The rearrangement links TRBV5-1 to TRBJ2-3; D uncertain. The CDR3 contains 12 residues. Germline V gene lookup returns CDR1 SGHRS and CDR2 YFSETQ. CDR3 nucleotide sequence: TGCGCCAGCAGCTACAACACAGATACGCGGTATTTT. Protein sequence: CASSYNTDTRYF.

Written as DNA, the CDR3 is TGCGCCAGCAGCTTCCAGGGGGATACGCAGTATTTT. Translation gives CASSFQGDTQYF. V usage is TRBV5-1 and J usage is TRBJ2-3; a possible D gene is TRBD1 (6 bases). Trimming stripped 2 bases from V and 6 bases from J, with 7 bases between. This CDR3 region has 12 residues. Germline CDR1 is SGHRS and CDR2 is YFSETQ.

The chain joins TRBV7-8 to TRBJ2-3; D is unresolved. The ends were cut back, 1 base at V and 8 bases at J, with 4 bases in the middle. The CDR3 consists of 11 residues. Per germline, CDR1 SGHVS and CDR2 FQNEAQ. The CDR3 reads CASSLGGTQYF. DNA of the CDR3: TGTGCCAGCAGCTTAGGGGGTACGCAGTATTTT.

The gene calls are TRBV29-1 and TRBJ2-1; D is possibly TRBD1 or TRBD2 (5 bases each). CDR3 size: 14 residues. V shed 7 bases and J shed 1 base, with 14 bases lying between them. CDR1 SQVTM and CDR2 ANQGSEA come from the germline V gene. CDR3 protein: CSGVRGVSYNEQFF. In DNA, the CDR3 is TGCAGCGGTGTGCGAGGGGTATCCTACAATGAGCAGTTCTTC.

V and J are TRBV19 and TRBJ2-7; TRBD2 agrees at 8 bases. CDR1 is LNHDA and CDR2 is SQIVND in the germline V gene (reference sequence). Trimming at V came to 4 bases and at J to 6 bases, leaving 5 bases not matched to a gene. The CDR3 is 13 residues long. The CDR3 nucleotides read TGTGCCAGTAGTAAGGGGACTAGATCCGAGCAGTACTTC. Encoded protein: CASSKGTRSEQYF.

The CDR3 DNA is TGTGCCAGCAGTGATCCGACCCAGTACTTC. Amino acids: CASSDPTQYF. This chain links TRBV6-1 with TRBJ2-5; the D is unclear. The CDR3 has 10 residues. Trimming pared 3 bases from V and 7 bases from J, leaving 3 bases between. Germline CDR1 MNHNS, CDR2 SASEGT.

The V call is TRBV7-9, the J call TRBJ1-2; D is ambiguous. The V end was cut by 3 bases, the J end by 2 bases, with 7 bases between. Germline V gene sequence: CDR1 SEHNR, CDR2 FQNEAQ (reference sequence). This CDR3 has 13 amino acids. In DNA, the CDR3 is TGTGCCAGCAGCTTGAGATTAAACTATGGCTACACCTTC. Encoded protein: CASSLRLNYGYTF.

The rearrangement uses TRBV7-6 and TRBJ2-5, with TRBD2 as a possible D gene (6 bases). CDR1 is SGHVS and CDR2 is FNYEAQ in the germline V gene. V lost 3 bases, J lost 5 bases, and 19 bases lay in between. The CDR3 runs to 16 residues. CDR3 DNA sequence: TGTGCCAGCAGCTTGAGTAGTGGGGTAGCGGCTGAGACCCAGTACTTC. It codes for CASSLSSGVAAETQYF.

This rearrangement joins TRBV30 to TRBJ1-1; D is perhaps TRBD1 (5 bases). V was trimmed by 0 bases and J by 3 bases, leaving 8 bases between them. The CDR3 is 13 amino acids. Germline lookup yields CDR1 GTSNPN and CDR2 SVGIG (reference sequence). The CDR3 DNA sequence: TGTGCCTGGAGTGTGAGCAGGGACACTGAAGCTTTCTTT. Protein sequence: CAWSVSRDTEAFF.

The chain combines TRBV5-1 with TRBJ2-7, with no clear D. Germline lookup yields CDR1 SGHRS and CDR2 YFSETQ. The CDR3 runs 12 residues. Between the trimmed V and J ends, which lost 2 bases and 5 bases, there was a span of 8 bases. The CDR3 nucleotides are TGCGCCAGCAGCTTATCCGAGGACGAGCAGTACTTC. The encoded protein is CASSLSEDEQYF. The complete variable domain, with remaining parts taken from reference TRBV5-1 and TRBJ2-7, reads KAGVTQTPRYLIKTRGQQVTLSCSPISGHRSVSWYQQTPGQGLQFLFEYFSETQRNKGNFPGRFSGRQFSNSRSEMNVSTLELGDSALYLCASSLSEDEQYFGPGTRLTVT.

V usage is TRBV4-1 and J usage is TRBJ2-2, with TRBD2 as a possible D gene (6 bases). The ends were cut back, 2 bases at V and 0 bases at J, with 16 bases in the middle. CDR3 length equals 18 residues. Germline CDR1 is MGHRA and CDR2 is YSYEKL. CDR3 bases: TGCGCCAGCAGCCAAAGCCGCTTGGGACTTACGAACACCGGGGAGCTGTTTTTT. It specifies CASSQSRLGLTNTGELFF.

This clone appeared a few times. The V call is TRBV7-2, the J call TRBJ2-7, with 7 bases aligning to TRBD2. Germline trimming cut 3 bases from V and 5 bases from J; bases unmatched to any gene: 7. Germline-derived CDR1 and CDR2 are SGHTA and FQGNSA. The CDR3 extends over 14 amino acids. The CDR3 nucleotides read TGTGCCAGCAGCTTTTCCGGGAGGAGTAACGAGCAGTACTTC. Protein product: CASSFSGRSNEQYF.

The V gene is TRBV25-1, the J gene TRBJ2-5; 9 nucleotides match TRBD1. Losses at the gene ends were 3 bases for V and 2 bases for J; bases not matched to a gene: 7. Per germline, CDR1 MGHDK and CDR2 SYGVNS. CDR3 length equals 16 residues. CDR3 loop: CASSDLGQGVQETQYF. The CDR3 DNA reads TGTGCCAGCAGTGACCTGGGACAGGGCGTTCAAGAGACCCAGTACTTC.

V is TRBV15 and J is TRBJ1-3; D not certain. Trimming left V 0 bases short and J 0 bases short, with 9 bases between. CDR3 length equals 16 residues. Germline assignment: CDR1 LNHNV and CDR2 YYDKDF (reference sequence). The CDR3 region is CATSRDSASSGNTIYF. For the CDR3, the DNA is TGTGCCACCAGCAGAGATTCTGCCAGCTCTGGAAACACCATATATTTT.

This clone showed up just a few times. The chain links TRBV2 to TRBJ2-2; 7 bases are shared with TRBD2. Germline V lookup: CDR1 SNHLY, CDR2 FYNNEI. V lost 4 bases to trimming and J lost 3 bases; unmatched junction nucleotides: 5. The CDR3 is made up of 15 amino acids. CDR3 nucleotides: TGTGCCAGCAGTGCCCAGGGAGGGGACACCGGGGAGCTGTTTTTT. Amino acid sequence: CASSAQGGDTGELFF.